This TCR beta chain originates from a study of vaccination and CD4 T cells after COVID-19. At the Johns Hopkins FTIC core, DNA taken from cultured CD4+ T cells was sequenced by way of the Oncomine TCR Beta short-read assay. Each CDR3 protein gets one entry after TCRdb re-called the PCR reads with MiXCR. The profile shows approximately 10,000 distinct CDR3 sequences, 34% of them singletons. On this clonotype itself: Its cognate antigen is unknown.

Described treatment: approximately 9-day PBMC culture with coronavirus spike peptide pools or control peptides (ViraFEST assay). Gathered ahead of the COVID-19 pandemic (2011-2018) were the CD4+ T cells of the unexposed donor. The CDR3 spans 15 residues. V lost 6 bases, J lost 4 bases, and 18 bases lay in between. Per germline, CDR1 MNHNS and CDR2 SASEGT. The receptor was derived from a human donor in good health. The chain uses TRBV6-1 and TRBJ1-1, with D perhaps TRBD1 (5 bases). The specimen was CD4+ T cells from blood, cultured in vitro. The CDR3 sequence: CASRSPGPGSTEAFF. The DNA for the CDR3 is TGTGCCAGCAGATCTCCGGGGCCAGGGAGCACTGAAGCTTTCTTT.